Listed here are 11 T cell receptor beta chains from one sample, sequenced in a study of regulatory T cells in long-lasting Graves disease. Indicated time point: newly diagnosed GD, antithyroid drugs for less than 3 months. PBMC RNA served as the TCR library source. Investigators prepared the TCR beta libraries by applying iRepertoire HTBI primers and Arm-PCR of CDR3 regions. TCRdb recomputed calls from the multiplex PCR reads with MiXCR, one row per CDR3 protein. The sample includes hundreds of thousands of distinct CDR3 sequences, about 13% of them seen just once. These same data were also listed under a study on T cells in Graves' hyperthyroidism and ophthalmopathy.

Sequencing was performed on peripheral blood mononuclear cells (PBMCs), taken at new diagnosis, from a patient treated with antithyroid drugs. These receptors originate from a young man with Graves disease.

This clonotype turned up a few times. The chain employs TRBV19 and TRBJ1-2; D is unresolved. The CDR3 covers 12 residues. Germline V gene lookup returns CDR1 LNHDA and CDR2 SQIVND (reference sequence). Trimming took 9 bases from V and 8 from J, leaving 16 bases between them. The CDR3, as DNA: TGTGCCAGGCTAGGACGGCCGGGGGGCTACACCTTC. Protein: CARLGRPGGYTF.

This clonotype has just a few counts. The chain carries TRBV30 and TRBJ2-2; 7 bases agree with TRBD1. From germline, CDR1 is GTSNPN and CDR2 SVGIG (reference sequence). Losses at the gene ends were 1 base for V and 1 base for J; bases not matched to a gene: 3. The CDR3 is 15 residues long. The CDR3 DNA reads as TGTGCCTGGAGTGCCCCAGGGGGGAACACCGGGGAGCTGTTTTTT. It encodes CAWSAPGGNTGELFF.

The sample holds a few counts of this clonotype. The chain carries TRBV19 and TRBJ2-5; TRBD1 or TRBD2 may be the D gene (5 bases each). The V gene lost 5 bases and the J gene lost 5 bases, with 21 bases spanning the gap. Germline loops: CDR1 LNHDA, CDR2 SQIVND (reference sequence). CDR3 length: 16 amino acids. CDR3 sequence reads: CASSAALGTALETQYF. The CDR3 DNA is TGTGCCAGTAGTGCCGCTCTTGGGACCGCCCTTGAGACCCAGTACTTC.

At least ten counts were recorded for this clonotype. The chain is built from TRBV2 and TRBJ1-5; no clear D gene. Germline CDR1 is SNHLY and CDR2 is FYNNEI. V lost 5 bases and J 2 bases, leaving 13 bases between the germline ends. The CDR3 runs to 15 residues. The CDR3 DNA is TGTGCCAGCAGTTCACAGTCGGTAGGCAATCAGCCCCAGCATTTT. It encodes CASSSQSVGNQPQHF.

J is TRBJ2-2 and V is TRBV7-2, with 8 nucleotides matching TRBD1. Germline loops: CDR1 SGHTA, CDR2 FQGNSA. This CDR3 has 15 amino acids. V lost 6 bases, J lost 1 base, and 4 bases stayed unmatched. The CDR3 sequence: CASRRQGRNTGELFF. CDR3 nucleotide sequence: TGTGCCAGCAGGCGACAGGGGCGGAACACCGGGGAGCTGTTTTTT.

This clonotype was observed many times. V usage is TRBV28 and J usage is TRBJ2-7; no clear D gene. There are 15 residues in the CDR3. The V end was cut by 4 bases, the J end by 6 bases, with 19 bases between. Germline V gene data show CDR1 as MDHEN and CDR2 as SYDVKM. This chain's CDR3 is CASSSTWPDSGEQYF. CDR3 DNA sequence: TGTGCCAGCAGTTCGACCTGGCCAGACTCGGGCGAGCAGTACTTC.

This clonotype occurred many times. This chain uses TRBV12-3 or TRBV12-4 with TRBJ2-7, with 11 bases fitting TRBD2. CDR3 length: 15 residues. V was clipped by 7 bases and J by 2 bases; unmatched bases: 7. CDR3: CASKSLAGGTYEQYF. The DNA for the CDR3 is TGTGCCAGCAAGAGCCTAGCGGGAGGAACCTACGAGCAGTACTTC.

About this clonotype itself: A read error may explain this, as a much larger clone is one base away. V is TRBV6-2 or TRBV6-3 and J is TRBJ2-7; D uncertain. V gave up 5 bases and J gave up 5 bases, with 7 bases separating them. This CDR3 spans 11 amino acids. Germline lookup yields CDR1 MNHEY and CDR2 SVGEGT. DNA of the CDR3: TGTGCCAGCAGTCCGGTAGACGAGCAGTACTTC. Translating it yields CASSPVDEQYF.

Ten or more counts support this clonotype. The rearrangement links TRBV12-3 or TRBV12-4 to TRBJ1-2; weak D call: TRBD1 (5 bases). Trimming took off 7 bases at V and 4 bases at J, with 19 bases between the two ends. The CDR3 totals 15 residues. The DNA for the CDR3 is TGTGCCAGCAAACCCTCCGGGACCGAGGCCTATGGCTACACCTTC. It is translated as CASKPSGTEAYGYTF.

This clonotype appeared a few times. This chain connects TRBV20-1 to TRBJ2-2; D uncertain. CDR3 length equals 14 residues. From germline, CDR1 is DFQATT and CDR2 SNEGSKA (reference sequence). V was pared by 0 bases and J by 1 base, with 6 bases between. CDR3 residues: CSARESLNTGELFF. CDR3 bases: TGCAGTGCTAGAGAATCTTTGAACACCGGGGAGCTGTTTTTT.

This clonotype was recorded at least ten times. The rearrangement uses TRBV6-2 or TRBV6-3 and TRBJ2-1; a weak D match, TRBD2 (5 bases). Germline loops: CDR1 MNHEY, CDR2 SVGEGT. Trimming left V 7 bases short and J 0 bases short, with 16 bases between. There are 16 residues in the CDR3. CDR3 residues: CASTPGSASSYNEQFF. CDR3 in DNA: TGTGCCAGCACCCCGGGGAGCGCGAGCTCCTACAATGAGCAGTTCTTC.